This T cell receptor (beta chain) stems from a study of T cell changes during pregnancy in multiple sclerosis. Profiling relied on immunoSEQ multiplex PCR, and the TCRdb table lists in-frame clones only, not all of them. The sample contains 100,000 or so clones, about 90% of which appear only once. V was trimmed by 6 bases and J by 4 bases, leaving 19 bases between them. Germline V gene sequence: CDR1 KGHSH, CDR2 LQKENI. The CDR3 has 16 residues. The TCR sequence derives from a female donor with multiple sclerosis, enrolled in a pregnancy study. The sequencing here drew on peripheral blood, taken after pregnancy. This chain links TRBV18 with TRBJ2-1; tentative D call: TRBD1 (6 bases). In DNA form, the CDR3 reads TGTGCCAGCTCCTCTACTACCGGGACAAAATACAATGAGCAGTTCTTC. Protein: CASSSTTGTKYNEQFF. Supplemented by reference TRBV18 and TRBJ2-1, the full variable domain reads NAGVMQNPRHLVRRRGQEARLRCSPMKGHSHVYWYRQLPEEGLKFMVYLQKENIIDESGMPKERFSAEFPKEGPSILRIQQVVRGDSAAYFCASSSTTGTKYNEQFFGPGTRLTVL.